This TCR beta chain stems from a study of T-cell memory formation after mild COVID-19. As for the study in general: Among the donors, TCR clusters were largely specific to each donor.

This clonotype occurred a few times. The antigen is not known. Notes on the study in general: Certain responding clones were present in pre-infection memory, suggesting participation of cross-reactive memory. From day 15 to 85, contracting clones were balanced between CD4 and CD8, whereas later expanders leaned toward CD4+.

This CDR3 comprises 17 residues. The germline CDR1 and CDR2 sequences are DFQATT and SNEGSKA (reference sequence). J lost 5 bases, V lost 1 base, and 10 bases had no gene match. Constant-segment primers served in 5'RACE that generated TCR alpha and TCR beta cDNA libraries bearing sample barcodes and UMIs. MiXCR, applied by TCRdb to the 5' RACE reads, yields one record per CDR3 protein. The data hold roughly 560,000 distinct CDR3 sequences, with roughly 21% observed a single time. The J gene is TRBJ2-3, the V gene TRBV20-1; TRBD2 matches 12 bases. Material: PBMCs or a T cell subset sorted from them (not recorded which). The receptor was derived from an adult woman who had mild COVID-19 (a few samples of this study predate the infection). Cell type and time point are not known. CDR3 region: CSARAGASGGAGDTQYF. CDR3 coding DNA: TGCAGTGCTAGAGCAGGGGCTAGCGGGGGGGCAGGAGATACGCAGTATTTT.